This paragraph reports one TCR beta chain. Its matching antigen is unknown. The ends lost 8 bases at V and 0 bases at J; junction bases unmatched: 6. Germline-derived CDR1 and CDR2 are LNHDA and SQIVND (reference sequence). This CDR3 has 15 amino acids. Stated time point: persistent/refractory GD, antithyroid drugs over 5 years with positive TRAb. Preparation of the TCR library used RNA extracted from PBMCs. Assembly of TCR beta libraries relied on iRepertoire HTBI primers together with Arm-PCR of CDR3 regions. Using its own MiXCR run on the multiplex PCR reads, TCRdb lists one record per CDR3 protein. The table shows 350,000 to 500,000 distinct CDR3 sequences, with 21% occurring only once. The record originates from a study of regulatory T cells in long-lasting Graves disease. Study outcomes and limitations: Persistent patients shared more public clonotypes (2,741) than newly diagnosed patients (about 1,000).

The sequencing here drew on peripheral blood mononuclear cells (PBMCs), taken when the disease was refractory, from a patient treated with antithyroid drugs. The chain uses TRBV19 and TRBJ2-4; 8 nucleotides agree with TRBD1. The clonotype was recovered from a female donor with Graves disease. The CDR3 bases are TGTGCCAGTCAGGGGGCAGGGCTAGCCAAAAACATTCAGTACTTC. Its translation: CASQGAGLAKNIQYF.